This TCR beta chain was captured in a study of T cells and Merkel cell carcinoma outcomes. J lost 6 bases, V lost 0 bases, and 8 bases had no gene match. The CDR3 has 16 amino acids. CDR1 SGHRS and CDR2 YFSETQ come from the germline V gene. Repertoires were generated with immunoSEQ multiplex PCR, while TCRdb's copy carries only in-frame clones and drops some. The repertoire includes 15,000 to 25,000 clones, about 80% of them detected once, and approximately 3% sits in the top ten. Concerning this clone itself: Its antigen is unidentified. This CDR3 is also generated by other DNA sequences in the sample.

Regarding the study as a whole: In Merkel cell carcinoma, repertoire and T-cell density reportedly predicted outcomes.

The sequenced sample was tumor tissue from Merkel cell carcinoma. J is TRBJ2-2 and V is TRBV5-1; 7 nucleotides agree with TRBD2. The receptor's source is a human donor with Merkel cell carcinoma. This CDR3 reads CASSLGFGGKSGELFF. The CDR3 bases are TGCGCCAGCAGCTTGGGATTCGGGGGGAAATCCGGGGAGCTGTTTTTT.